The next 3 T cell receptor beta chains were all read from a single sample in a study of early stage breast cancer tumors (dated by TCRdb to the late 2010s). Library preparation was by the immunoSEQ multiplex PCR assay. The table comes from immuneACCESS by way of TCRdb, which keeps in-frame sequences with V and J called. Part of the clones is missing from these tables; in studies checked, under half for an unresolved V gene and the rest for unknown reasons. In all, the sample holds around 71,000 clones, and 79% of those were seen once. Jointly, the top ten make up approximately 3.7% of the sample. Material for sequencing was blood. These receptors were taken from a person between 60 and 69 years old with breast cancer.

The V call is TRBV7-3, the J call TRBJ2-5; unclear D gene. The CDR3 is 13 residues long. Looked up from germline, CDR1 is SGHTA and CDR2 is FQGTGA. With 5 bases removed from V and 0 bases from J, the gap between germline ends came to 7 bases. This chain's CDR3 is CASSQYNQETQYF. The CDR3 DNA is TGTGCCAGCAGCCAATACAACCAAGAGACCCAGTACTTC. Supplemented by reference TRBV7-3 and TRBJ2-5, the full variable domain reads GAGVSQTPSNKVTEKGKYVELRCDPISGHTALYWYRQSLGQGPEFLIYFQGTGAADDSGLPNDRFFAVRPEGSVSTLKIQRTERGDSAVYLCASSQYNQETQYFGPGTRLLVL.

The V call is TRBV2, the J call TRBJ1-5; a possible D gene is TRBD1 (5 bases). The CDR3 has 15 residues. Germline V gives CDR1 SNHLY, CDR2 FYNNEI. Trimming pared 6 bases from V and 3 bases from J, leaving 15 bases between. CDR3 residues: CASRARTSFNQPQHF. DNA for the CDR3: TGTGCCAGCAGAGCTAGGACATCCTTCAATCAGCCCCAGCATTTT.

Details on this clone: This same CDR3 is encoded by further DNA sequences in the sample. V usage is TRBV9 and J usage is TRBJ2-3; D is uncertain. This CDR3 has 13 amino acids. Trimming took 0 bases from V and 5 from J, leaving 7 bases between them. The V gene's germline CDR1 is SGDLS and CDR2 YYNGEE. The chain's CDR3 is CASSVVGEDTQYF. CDR3 in DNA: TGTGCCAGCAGCGTAGTGGGCGAAGATACGCAGTATTTT.